This T cell receptor (beta chain) was profiled in a study of blood T cell repertoires in COVID-19. Study-level background: COVID-19 samples, acute and convalescent, were from the United States, Italy and Spain. Sources were T cells, B-cell-depleted T cells, or PBMCs; the material itself was cDNA or gDNA.

This CDR3 is built from 14 residues. The germline gives CDR1 MNHEY, CDR2 SVGAGI. Trimming cost V 6 bases and J 1 base; bases outside gene matches: 4. Study processing details: Nucleated cell counts were estimated from reference gene primer amplification. Here immunoSEQ multiplex PCR was the method, and the copy in TCRdb shows in-frame clones only, minus some. D and trimming were read from the DNA, whereas the V and J calls and clone size are those reported in that table. The sample includes 60,000 to 70,000 clones, about 82% of them seen just once. This receptor was identified in a middle-aged man with acute or convalescent COVID-19. The chain has TRBV6-5 and TRBJ1-1; 8 bases agree with TRBD1. Source material: peripheral blood. The CDR3 sequence is CASRYGTGNTEAFF. CDR3 DNA sequence: TGTGCCAGCAGGTACGGGACAGGGAACACTGAAGCTTTCTTT.